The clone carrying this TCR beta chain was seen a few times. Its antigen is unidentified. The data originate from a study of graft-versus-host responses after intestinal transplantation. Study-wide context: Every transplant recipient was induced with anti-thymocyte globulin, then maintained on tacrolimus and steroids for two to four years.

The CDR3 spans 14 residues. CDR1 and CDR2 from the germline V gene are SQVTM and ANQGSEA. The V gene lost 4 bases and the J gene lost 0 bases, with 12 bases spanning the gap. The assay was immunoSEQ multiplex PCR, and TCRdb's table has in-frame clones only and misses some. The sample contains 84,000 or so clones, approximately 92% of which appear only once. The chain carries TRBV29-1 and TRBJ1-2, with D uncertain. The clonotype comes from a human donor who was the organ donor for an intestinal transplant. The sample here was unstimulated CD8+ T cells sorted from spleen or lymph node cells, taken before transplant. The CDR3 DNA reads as TGCAGCGTTGGAGGGTTAGACTCTAACTATGGCTACACCTTC. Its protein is CSVGGLDSNYGYTF.